Each of the 5 T cell receptor delta chains below was sequenced from the same sample in a study of γδ T cells in repeated Plasmodium falciparum infection. Flow sorting of PBMC yielded separate Vgamma9/Vdelta2+ and Vdelta2-negative gammadelta T cell populations for bulk repertoire analysis. TCRdb reanalyzed the multiplex PCR reads using CATT. Here the sample spans tens of thousands of delta-chain clones, over 0.75% being singletons. Specimen: gamma-delta T cells from blood. These receptor sequences come from a pool of human donors (malaria-infected and uninfected, not separated).

This clone was seen only a few times. Given a far larger clone just one base away, this is likely a sequencing read error. The sample contains more than one DNA sequence encoding this CDR3. The CDR3 loop reads CACDTGKRTGGSESSWDTRQMFF. The CDR3 region has the DNA TGTGCCTGTGACACGGGAAAGAGAACCGGGGGATCCGAAAGCTCCTGGGACACCCGACAGATGTTTTTC. The chain uses TRDV2 and TRDJ3; 7 nucleotides align to TRDD3. The J gene comes from matching the DNA to germline here; TCRdb lacks it. This CDR3 comprises 23 residues. V lost 1 base and J lost 0; bases outside the gene matches: 20. Germline CDR1 and CDR2: GEAIGNYY and EKD.

Of note for this clone: The TCRdb record carries a much larger clone's protein, which differs from this DNA's translation at residue 9; a read error is the likely cause, and the protein listed here is the DNA translation. CDR3 DNA sequence: TGTGCCTGTGACACAATGGGGGATGCGCATAAACTCATCTTT. Its translation is CACDTMGDAHKLIF. The rearrangement links TRDV2 to TRDJ1; the match to TRDD3 covers 8 bases. The J gene, left out of TCRdb, was set here by checking the DNA against germline. Germline assignment: CDR1 GEAIGNYY and CDR2 EKD. The CDR3 has 14 amino acids. The J segment lost 6 bases and the V segment lost 1 base, leaving 6 bases of the junction unmatched.

This clone was seen at least ten times. TCRdb's listed protein matches a much larger clone and diverges from this DNA's translation at residue 15, likely through a read error; the protein shown comes from the DNA. The chain couples TRDV2 to TRDJ1; 12 bases fit TRDD3. CDR1 is GEAIGNYY and CDR2 is EKD in the germline V gene. The CDR3 sequence is 17 residues long. CDR3 coding DNA: TGTGCCTGTGACACACTGGATACTGGGGGATACACCGATAAACACATCTTT. Residues: CACDTLDTGGYTDKHIF.

About this clone: A far larger clone is off by one base, so a read error is likely. Other nucleotide sequences in the sample specify the same CDR3. The chain combines TRDV1 with TRDJ1; 8 bases align to TRDD3. This CDR3 is 18 amino acids long. V lost 3 bases, J lost 0 bases, and 12 bases stayed unmatched. Per germline, CDR1 TSWWSYY and CDR2 QGS. In DNA form, the CDR3 reads TGTGCTCTTGGGGAGTCACCTAGCTCACTGGGGGACACCGATAAACTCATCTTT. Translating it yields CALGESPSSLGDTDKLIF.

In this sample, this clone turned up many times. The chain combines TRDV2 with TRDJ1, with a tentative D call TRDD3 (5 bases). V was clipped by 3 bases and J by 3 bases, with 25 bases between them. Germline assignment: CDR1 GEAIGNYY and CDR2 EKD. This CDR3 is built from 18 residues. The CDR3 DNA follows: TGTGCCTGTGACCAAATCGGCGGGACGCTTGGGGCTCCCGATAAACTCATCTTT. Encoded protein: CACDQIGGTLGAPDKLIF.